The 11 T cell receptor beta chains presented below share a single source sample, sequenced in a study of blood T cell repertoires in COVID-19 (dated by TCRdb to 2018 to 2021). The library relied on the immunoSEQ multiplex PCR assay. TCRdb provides this immuneACCESS table in a form limited to in-frame rearrangements. Some clones are lacking; in checked studies, under half of them reflect an unresolved V gene, and why the rest are absent is not known. The sample table contains a few hundred thousand clones; only one count was recorded for roughly nine tenths of them. The ten top clones hold 3.9% of the sample. The source material was peripheral blood. Source of these receptors: a woman aged 55-69 years with COVID-19, enrolled during active disease.

The sample holds one count of this clone. The rearrangement joins TRBV7-2 to TRBJ2-7, with D possibly matching TRBD2 (7 bases). Germline-derived CDR1 and CDR2 are SGHTA and FQGNSA. V was shortened by 5 bases and J by 7 bases, with 21 bases between the two germline ends. This CDR3 has 15 residues. This CDR3 reads CASSGGVTGSLEQYF. In DNA, the CDR3 is TGTGCCAGCAGCGGGGGGGTGACAGGCTCCTTGGAGCAGTACTTC.

This clone was picked up one time. The genes are TRBV6-5 and TRBJ1-6, with D uncertain. Germline V gene lookup returns CDR1 MNHEY and CDR2 SVGAGI. The CDR3 spans 14 residues. The V end was cut by 5 bases, the J end by 10 bases, with 15 bases between. The DNA of the CDR3 is TGTGCCAGCAGTCCCAACGGGTATGGCTCACCCCTCCACTTT. This sequence encodes CASSPNGYGSPLHF.

This rearrangement joins TRBV2 to TRBJ2-5; TRBD2 aligns across 10 bases. After removal of 7 bases from V and 4 bases from J, the junction contained 6 bases not matched to a gene. CDR3 length: 14 residues. Germline V lookup: CDR1 SNHLY, CDR2 FYNNEI. DNA of the CDR3: TGTGCCAGCACTAGCGGGAGTTTGGGAGAGACCCAGTACTTC. Translating gives CASTSGSLGETQYF.

This sequence joins TRBV3-1 (or the pseudogene TRBV3-2) and TRBJ1-1, with D tentatively TRBD1 (6 bases). Trimming stripped 4 bases from V and 11 bases from J, with 20 bases between. The CDR3 has 14 residues. Germline V gene lookup returns CDR1 LGHDT and CDR2 YNNKEL (reference sequence). The CDR3 DNA reads TGTGCCAGCAGCCTATATAGACAGGACCCGCGGGCTTTCTTT. Its protein product is CASSLYRQDPRAFF.

This clone was observed once. The chain combines TRBV6-1 with TRBJ1-3, with D unresolved. Germline V gene data show CDR1 as MNHNS and CDR2 as SASEGT. This CDR3 has 16 residues. V lost 4 bases, J lost 2 bases, and 15 bases lay in between. CDR3 bases: TGTGCCAGCAGTGCGGGGATAACAGTAACTGGAAACACCATATATTTT. It yields the protein CASSAGITVTGNTIYF.

The chain carries TRBV18 and TRBJ2-7, with 9 nucleotides matching TRBD2. CDR1 is KGHSH and CDR2 is LQKENI in the germline V gene. Trimming cost V 3 bases and J 1 base; bases outside gene matches: 7. This CDR3 is 16 amino acids long. The CDR3: CASSPPSGGFSYEQYF. CDR3 in DNA: TGTGCCAGCTCACCTCCCAGCGGGGGGTTTTCCTACGAGCAGTACTTC.

This sequence joins TRBV5-6 and TRBJ1-3; possible D gene TRBD1, 6 bases. The germline V gene has CDR1 SGHDT and CDR2 YYEEEE. This CDR3 is built from 15 residues. V lost 5 bases and J 3 bases, leaving 15 bases between the germline ends. In DNA form, the CDR3 reads TGTGCCAGCAGGCATGGGGGGGGCCATGGAAACACCATATATTTT. Its protein product is CASRHGGGHGNTIYF. The whole variable domain, remainder taken from reference TRBV5-6 and TRBJ1-3, is DAGVTQSPTHLIKTRGQQVTLRCSPKSGHDTVSWYQQALGQGPQFIFQYYEEEERQRGNFPDRFSGHQFPNYSSELNVNALLLGDSALYLCASRHGGGHGNTIYFGEGSWLTVV.

This clone was observed a single time. The chain uses TRBV27 and TRBJ2-3; D ambiguous. The CDR3 is 14 residues long. From germline, CDR1 is MNHEY and CDR2 SMNVEV (reference sequence). Trimming removed 2 bases from V and 4 bases from J, with 10 bases in between. As DNA, the CDR3 is TGTGCCAGCAGTTTACTCCCCCCCCCAGATACGCAGTATTTT. Residues: CASSLLPPPDTQYF.

The J gene is TRBJ1-6, the V gene TRBV6-1, with TRBD1 identical over 9 bases. With V trimmed by 2 bases and J by 9 bases, 11 bases remained unmatched. This CDR3 has 17 residues. Germline assignment: CDR1 MNHNS and CDR2 SASEGT. The CDR3 is CASSERERDRVRSPLHF. CDR3 in DNA: TGTGCCAGCAGTGAAAGGGAGAGGGACAGGGTCCGTTCACCCCTCCACTTT.

The V call is TRBV7-9, the J call TRBJ1-1; tentatively, D is TRBD1 (6 bases). The CDR3 covers 12 residues. V dropped 5 bases and J dropped 8 bases, with 12 bases sitting between them. The germline gives CDR1 SEHNR, CDR2 FQNEAQ (reference sequence). The CDR3 bases are TGTGCCAGCAGCGAGAAAGGGGGAGAAGCTTTCTTT. This gives the protein CASSEKGGEAFF. The variable domain in full, completed from reference TRBV7-9 and TRBJ1-1, reads DTGVSQNPRHKITKRGQNVTFRCDPISEHNRLYWYRQTLGQGPEFLTYFQNEAQLEKSRLLSDRFSAERPKGSFSTLEIQRTEQGDSAMYLCASSEKGGEAFFGQGTRLTVV.

This chain joins TRBV19 and TRBJ1-2; 7 bases are shared with TRBD1. Germline CDR1 reads LNHDA; CDR2 reads SQIVND (reference sequence). V lost 7 bases to trimming and J lost 4 bases; unmatched junction nucleotides: 6. This CDR3 is built from 13 residues. The CDR3: CASTLTGTYGYTF. The CDR3 DNA reads TGTGCCAGTACCCTGACAGGGACCTATGGCTACACCTTC.